This T cell receptor beta chain was sequenced for a study of T cell responses to AZD1222 COVID-19 vaccine (dated by TCRdb to the early 2020s). A note on the overall study: Because spike-specific TCR depth and breadth did not differ between the two schedules, AZD1222 recipients who got a second dose at roughly 4 weeks were pooled with those who got a second dose at roughly 12 weeks. TCR sequencing was performed for 230 to 250 trial participants, of whom roughly 200 were given two doses of AZD1222 and some 25 were given two doses of MenACWY control vaccine. Trial participants were enrolled by age into 18-55, 56-69 and 70-plus year subgroups, with roughly 160, 29 and 62 TCR-sequenced participants respectively.

Read against the paper, the sample's time point label means: baseline before first vaccination. Vaccinee samples were obtained from the UK trials COV001 and COV002, which included a single-blind randomized controlled phase 2/3 trial of AZD1222 (ChAdOx1 nCoV-19) in healthy adults. For TCRbeta chain sequencing, PBMC samples from trial participants were taken at day 0 and at day 28 after the second dose. The CDR3 regions of human TCRbeta chains were analyzed by immunosequencing. The original pipeline was this. Repertoire TCRs were checked for matches against a reference library of SARS-CoV-2-specific TCRs that had been generated using the MIRA antigen-specificity platform. Breadth was defined as the fraction of unique TCRs that were SARS-CoV-2-associated, and depth was defined as the fraction of total T cells that were SARS-CoV-2-associated. Using the MIRA data, each spike-specific TCR was assigned both to the spike region to which the TCR was reactive and to a CD4 or CD8 class. Log10-transformed breadth and depth values were compared by one-way ANOVA with Sidak's multiple comparisons tests. Entries here come from immuneACCESS through TCRdb and include only in-frame sequences with V and J called. Some clones fail to appear in such tables; in the studies checked, an unresolved V gene covers under half of the shortfall, and the cause of the remainder is unknown. The V and J calls and the clone size are those of that table, but D and trimming were determined from the DNA. This sample gives 150,000 or so clones in total; 90% of them show up just once. Together, the top ten hold approximately 1.5% of the sample.

As for this clone: Its antigen is currently not known. No much larger clone is present one base from it, and per-base qualities are unavailable.

Study-wide conclusions, independent of this receptor: In the small 56-69-year group, the increase in depth fell short of significance, most likely because of low power. Vaccine-associated CD4 TCRs spanned the whole spike protein, with dominant responses in regions 160-218 and 743-854. Only a handful of AZD1222 recipients were SARS-CoV-2 seropositive at baseline, limiting conclusions about previously exposed vaccinees. After two AZD1222 doses, spike-specific TCR breadth and depth were significantly higher than at day 0 and than in MenACWY recipients. Because no day 14 peak-response samples were available, repertoires were characterized only after the peak T cell response. Reportedly, almost half of the unique spike-specific TCRs recognized epitopes lying outside the regions that are mutated in the B.1.351 and B.1.1.7 variants. Participants were mostly white British and included more females than males, and it was suggested by the authors that clonal diversity may have been underestimated.

Sequenced material: peripheral blood, taken on day 0 of AZD1222 vaccination. The TCR was taken from an adult in good health.

In nucleotide form, the sequence is TGTGCCAGCAGTCCCTCGAGCGGGGGTGAGCAGCCCCAGCATTTT. This yields the protein CASSPSSGGEQPQHF. The sequence joins TRBV6-4 to TRBJ1-5; the D gene is perhaps TRBD1, on 5 matching bases. V was cut back by 5 bases and J by 7 bases, leaving a gap of 18 bases between them. The CDR3 spans 15 residues, from the cysteine through the phenylalanine. This entry keeps only the CDR3 DNA: 45 bases, framed from base 1. From a lookup of the germline V gene, CDR1 and CDR2 are MRHNA and SNTAGT.